Detailed here is one T cell receptor (beta chain). The source of the sample is a study of T cell changes during pregnancy in multiple sclerosis. This CDR3 has 16 residues. CDR1 SGHNT and CDR2 YENEEA come from the germline V gene. J lost 2 bases, V lost 4 bases, and 8 bases had no gene match. Sequencing was performed with immunoSEQ multiplex PCR; in TCRdb, only in-frame clones are kept and a portion is missing. The sample lists some 99,000 clones, approximately 95% seen once, with 0.99% in the top ten. V is TRBV11-3 and J is TRBJ2-1; TRBD2 aligns across 7 bases. The sequencing here drew on peripheral blood, taken after pregnancy. This TCR came from a female donor with multiple sclerosis, enrolled in a pregnancy study. This CDR3 is CASSSGLVGTYNEQFF. The CDR3 nucleotides are TGTGCCAGCAGCTCAGGACTAGTAGGGACCTACAATGAGCAGTTCTTC.